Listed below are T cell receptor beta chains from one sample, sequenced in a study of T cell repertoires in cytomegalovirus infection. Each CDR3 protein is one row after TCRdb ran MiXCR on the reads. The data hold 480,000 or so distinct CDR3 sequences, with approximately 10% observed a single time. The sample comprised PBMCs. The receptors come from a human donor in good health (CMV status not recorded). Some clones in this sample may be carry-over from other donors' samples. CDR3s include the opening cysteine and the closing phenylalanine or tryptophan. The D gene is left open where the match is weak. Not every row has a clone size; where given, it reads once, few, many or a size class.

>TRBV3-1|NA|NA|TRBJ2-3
TGTGCCAGCAGCCAAGTTGGGGGCCTCACAGATACGCAGTATTTT
CASSQVGGLTDTQYF
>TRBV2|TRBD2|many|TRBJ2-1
TGTGCCAGCAGGGAGACTAGCGGGGCGTACAATGAGCAGTTCTTC
CASRETSGAYNEQFF
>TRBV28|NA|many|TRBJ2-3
TGTGCCAGCAGCCCCAGGGAGCGCACAGATACGCAGTATTTT
CASSPRERTDTQYF
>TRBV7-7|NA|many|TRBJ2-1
TGTGCTAGCAGCTTAGTTGTGAGCTCCTACAATGAGCAGTTCTTC
CASSLVVSSYNEQFF
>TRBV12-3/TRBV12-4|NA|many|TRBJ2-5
TGTGCCAGCAGTTCAGACGTCAGGGACGAGACCCAGTACTTC
CASSSDVRDETQYF
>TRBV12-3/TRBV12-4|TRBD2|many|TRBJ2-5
TGTGCCAGCAGATCGACTAGCGGGGGGCAGGAAGAGACCCAGTACTTC
CASRSTSGGQEETQYF
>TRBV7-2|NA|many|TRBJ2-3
TGTGCCAGCAGAAAGTCAGGGGCAGATACGCAGTATTTT
CASRKSGADTQYF
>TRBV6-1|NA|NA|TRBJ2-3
TGTGCCAGCAGGCTCCGGGGGAACTCAGATACGCAGTATTTT
CASRLRGNSDTQYF
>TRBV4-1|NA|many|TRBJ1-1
TGCGCCAGCAGCCGTGCAGGGACGAGTCGCACTGAAGCTTTCTTT
CASSRAGTSRTEAFF
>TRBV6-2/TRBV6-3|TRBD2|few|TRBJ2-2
TGTGCCAGCAGTTCCTATAGCCGGGAGGGCCGGAGCGGGGAGCTGTTTTTT
CASSSYSREGRSGELFF
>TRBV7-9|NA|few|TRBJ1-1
TGTGCCAGCAGCTTAGACCTTTTAGCTTTCTTT
CASSLDLLAFF
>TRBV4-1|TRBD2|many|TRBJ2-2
TGCGCCAGCAGCCAAGATGAAAGTGGGCTAGCGGGAGGTGGGGAGCTGTTTTTT
CASSQDESGLAGGGELFF
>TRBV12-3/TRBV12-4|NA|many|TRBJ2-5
TGTGCCAGCAATCTAGGAGGGGGGAGGGCCCAGTACTTC
CASNLGGGRAQYF
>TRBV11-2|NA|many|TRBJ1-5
TGTGCCAGCAGCTTAGGACACCGACTCAATCAGCCCCAGCATTTT
CASSLGHRLNQPQHF
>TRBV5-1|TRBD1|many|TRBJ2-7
TGCGCCAGCAGCTCCAGACAGGGCGGAACCTACGAGCAGTACTTC
CASSSRQGGTYEQYF
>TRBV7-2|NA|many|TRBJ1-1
TGTGCCAGCAGCTTCGCTTTACAGGGGAACACTGAAGCTTTCTTT
CASSFALQGNTEAFF
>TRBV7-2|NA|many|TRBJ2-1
TGTGCCAGCAGCTTAGTACTAGGAGCCTACAATGAGCAGTTCTTC
CASSLVLGAYNEQFF
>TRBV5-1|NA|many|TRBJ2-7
TGCGCCAGCAGCGTGGGGCAGGAGCAGTACTTC
CASSVGQEQYF
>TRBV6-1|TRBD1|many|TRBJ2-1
TGTGCCAGCAGTGAACCGGGACAGGGAAGCGATGAGCAGTTCTTC
CASSEPGQGSDEQFF
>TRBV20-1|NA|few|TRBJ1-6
TGCAGTGCTTACAGGGAAACCTATAATTCACCCCTCCACTTT
CSAYRETYNSPLHF
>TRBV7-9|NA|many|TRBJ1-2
TGTGCCAGCAGCTTAGCGGAGGCTTCCTATGGCTACACCTTC
CASSLAEASYGYTF
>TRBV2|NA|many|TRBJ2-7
TGTGCCAGTCAGCCCGGACGCAACTCCTACGAGCAGTACTTC
CASQPGRNSYEQYF
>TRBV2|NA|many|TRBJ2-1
TGTGCCAGCCTGCCGTGGGCGGATCCCGACAATGAGCAGTTCTTC
CASLPWADPDNEQFF
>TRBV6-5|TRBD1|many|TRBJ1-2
TGTGCCAGCAGCCGGACAGGGGGCGTAAGTGGCTACACCTTC
CASSRTGGVSGYTF
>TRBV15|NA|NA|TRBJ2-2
TGTGCCACCAGCAGAGATCTACGGGAGTTCACCGGGGAGCTGTTTTTT
CATSRDLREFTGELFF
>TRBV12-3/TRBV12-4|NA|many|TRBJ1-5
TGTGCCAGCCGTGGAGGAGACAGATCTCATCAGCCCCAGCATTTT
CASRGGDRSHQPQHF
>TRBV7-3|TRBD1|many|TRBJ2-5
TGTGCCAGCAGCTTCAGGGGGCAAGAGACCCAGTACTTC
CASSFRGQETQYF
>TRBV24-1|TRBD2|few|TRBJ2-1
TGTGCCACCAGTGAACTAGCGGGAGTCAATGAGCAGTTCTTC
CATSELAGVNEQFF
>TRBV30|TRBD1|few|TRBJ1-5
TGTGCCTGGAGTGTGGCCGGGACAGGGGATCAGCCCCAGCATTTT
CAWSVAGTGDQPQHF